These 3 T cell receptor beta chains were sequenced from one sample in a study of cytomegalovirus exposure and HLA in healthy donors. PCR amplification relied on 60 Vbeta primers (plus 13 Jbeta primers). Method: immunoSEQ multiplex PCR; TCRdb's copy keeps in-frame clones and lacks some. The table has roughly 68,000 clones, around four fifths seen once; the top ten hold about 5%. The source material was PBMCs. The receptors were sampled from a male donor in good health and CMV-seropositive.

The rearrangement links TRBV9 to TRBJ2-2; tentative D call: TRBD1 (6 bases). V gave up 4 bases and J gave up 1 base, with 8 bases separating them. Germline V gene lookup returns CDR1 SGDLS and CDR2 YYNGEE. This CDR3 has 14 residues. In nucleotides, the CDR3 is TGTGCCAGCAGCACACAGGGGAACACCGGGGAGCTGTTTTTT. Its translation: CASSTQGNTGELFF. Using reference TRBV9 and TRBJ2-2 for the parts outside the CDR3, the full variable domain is DSGVTQTPKHLITATGQRVTLRCSPRSGDLSVYWYQQSLDQGLQFLIQYYNGEERAKGNILERFSAQQFPDLHSELNLSSLELGDSALYFCASSTQGNTGELFFGEGSRLTVL.

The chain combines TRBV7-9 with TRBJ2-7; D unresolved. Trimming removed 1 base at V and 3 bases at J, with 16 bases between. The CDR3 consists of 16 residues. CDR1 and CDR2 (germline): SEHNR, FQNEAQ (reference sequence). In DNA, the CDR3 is TGTGCCAGCAGCTTAGTAGCCCTTGGCGGAGACTACGAGCAGTACTTC. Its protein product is CASSLVALGGDYEQYF.

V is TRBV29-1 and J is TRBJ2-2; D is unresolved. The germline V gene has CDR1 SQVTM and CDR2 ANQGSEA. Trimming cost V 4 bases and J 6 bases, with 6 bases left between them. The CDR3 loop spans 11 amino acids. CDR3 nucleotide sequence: TGCAGCGTTGGCGGTGCCGGGGAGCTGTTTTTT. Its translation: CSVGGAGELFF.